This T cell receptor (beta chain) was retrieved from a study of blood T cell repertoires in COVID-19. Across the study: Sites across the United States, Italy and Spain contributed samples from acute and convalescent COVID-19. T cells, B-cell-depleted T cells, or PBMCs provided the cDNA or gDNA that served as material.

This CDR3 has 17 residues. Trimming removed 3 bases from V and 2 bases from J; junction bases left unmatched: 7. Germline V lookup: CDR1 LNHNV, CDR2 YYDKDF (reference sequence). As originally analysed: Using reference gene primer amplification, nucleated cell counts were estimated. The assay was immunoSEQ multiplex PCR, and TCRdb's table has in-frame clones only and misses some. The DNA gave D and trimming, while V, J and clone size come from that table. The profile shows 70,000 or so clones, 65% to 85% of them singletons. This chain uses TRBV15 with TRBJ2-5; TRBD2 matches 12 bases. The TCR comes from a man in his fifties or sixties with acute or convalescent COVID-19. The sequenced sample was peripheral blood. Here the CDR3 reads CATSSPTSGGPQETQYF. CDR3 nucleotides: TGTGCCACCAGCAGCCCAACTAGCGGGGGGCCACAAGAGACCCAGTACTTC.